A single sample gave rise to the 20 T cell receptor beta chains below, sequenced in a study of cytomegalovirus exposure and HLA in healthy donors. Use of 60 Vbeta and 13 Jbeta primers characterized the PCR. TCRdb's copy holds only in-frame clones and misses some; the assay was immunoSEQ multiplex PCR. The sample lists 80,000 to 100,000 clones; 73% were seen once. The sequencing input was PBMCs. Source of these receptors: a middle-aged man in good health and CMV-seronegative.

This clone was counted only a few times. V gene TRBV6-1 combines with J gene TRBJ2-7; 7 bases agree with TRBD1. The germline V gene has CDR1 MNHNS and CDR2 SASEGT. This CDR3 has 15 residues. The V and J ends lost 8 bases and 3 bases, in that order; junction bases with no gene match: 13. The chain's CDR3 is CASYYTGTVNYEQYF. The CDR3 DNA sequence: TGTGCCAGCTACTACACCGGGACAGTTAACTACGAGCAGTACTTC.

The V and J genes are TRBV5-4 and TRBJ2-2; TRBD2 is a possible D gene (5 bases). Germline V gene lookup returns CDR1 SGHNT and CDR2 YYREEE (reference sequence). V was pared by 2 bases and J by 3 bases, with 11 bases between. CDR3 length: 15 amino acids. The CDR3 coding sequence is TGTGCCAGCAGCTTTGCGTTCGGGGACACCGGGGAGCTGTTTTTT. Amino acid sequence: CASSFAFGDTGELFF.

The chain carries TRBV7-8 and TRBJ2-5; 7 positions match TRBD1. V shed 6 bases, J shed 5 bases, and the junction held 9 bases outside the gene matches. Germline V gives CDR1 SGHVS, CDR2 FQNEAQ. This CDR3 has 14 residues. The CDR3 DNA reads as TGTGCCAGCAGGGGATCGACAGGGATCGAGACCCAGTACTTC. As protein: CASRGSTGIETQYF.

This rearrangement joins TRBV7-2 to TRBJ1-2; D gene unclear. The CDR3 spans 13 residues. Trimming took 5 bases from V and 4 from J, leaving 11 bases between them. CDR1 SGHTA and CDR2 FQGNSA come from the germline V gene. The CDR3 region has the DNA TGTGCCAGCAGCGTCGAGGCGTCCTATGGCTACACCTTC. Its translation: CASSVEASYGYTF. The complete variable domain, with remaining parts taken from reference TRBV7-2 and TRBJ1-2, reads GAGVSQSPSNKVTEKGKDVELRCDPISGHTALYWYRQSLGQGLEFLIYFQGNSAPDKSGLPSDRFSAERTGGSVSTLTIQRTQQEDSAVYLCASSVEASYGYTFGSGTRLTVV.

This clone showed up just a few times. This sequence joins TRBV28 and TRBJ2-3; the D gene is possibly TRBD2 (5 bases). Germline values: CDR1 MDHEN, CDR2 SYDVKM. The CDR3 sequence is 16 residues long. Trimming took off 6 bases at V and 6 bases at J, with 22 bases between the two ends. The CDR3 spells CASRPEGRLARDTQYF. Here the CDR3 DNA reads TGTGCCAGCAGGCCCGAGGGAAGGCTCGCCCGTGATACGCAGTATTTT.

J is TRBJ1-3 and V is TRBV7-9; 9 nucleotides align to TRBD1. The V gene end was trimmed by 4 bases and the J gene end by 4 bases; junction bases not matched to a gene: 5. Germline V gene sequence: CDR1 SEHNR, CDR2 FQNEAQ (reference sequence). This CDR3 is built from 15 residues. In DNA form, the CDR3 reads TGTGCCAGCAGCTACAGGGGGCTGGCCGGAAACACCATATATTTT. Encoded protein: CASSYRGLAGNTIYF.

The genes are TRBV20-1 and TRBJ1-2; D perhaps matches TRBD1 (5 bases). V was clipped by 6 bases and J by 6 bases, with 11 bases between them. Germline values: CDR1 DFQATT, CDR2 SNEGSKA (reference sequence). The CDR3 loop spans 11 amino acids. As DNA, the CDR3 is TGCAGTGCCCCTCAAGGGGATGGCTACACCTTC. Protein: CSAPQGDGYTF.

This clone showed up just once. The rearrangement links TRBV2 to TRBJ1-1, with 7 bases identical to TRBD1. With V trimmed by 6 bases and J by 0 bases, 4 bases remained unmatched. CDR1 is SNHLY and CDR2 is FYNNEI in the germline V gene. This CDR3 has 14 amino acids. This chain's CDR3 is CASRGQPMNTEAFF. The CDR3 bases are TGTGCCAGCAGGGGACAGCCTATGAACACTGAAGCTTTCTTT.

The rearrangement uses TRBV19 and TRBJ2-1; 10 nucleotides line up with TRBD1. Looked up from germline, CDR1 is LNHDA and CDR2 is SQIVND (reference sequence). V trimming: 3 bases; J trimming: 10 bases; junction bases outside the gene matches: 12. The CDR3 has 16 residues. The CDR3 coding sequence is TGTGCCAGTAGTATTAGGAGGGGACAGGGGTCTGAAGAGCAGTTCTTC. This encodes CASSIRRGQGSEEQFF.

The chain links TRBV5-1 to TRBJ1-1; D possibly corresponds to TRBD1 (6 bases). The CDR3 is made up of 16 amino acids. The germline V gene encodes CDR1 SGHRS and CDR2 YFSETQ. Trimming removed 4 bases from V and 0 bases from J, with 16 bases in between. In nucleotides, the CDR3 is TGCGCCAGCAGCAGGGCCACCCGACAGGTGAACACTGAAGCTTTCTTT. This codes for CASSRATRQVNTEAFF.

This chain uses TRBV5-1 with TRBJ1-2; 8 positions agree with TRBD1. The trim removed 0 bases at V and 5 bases at J, leaving 0 bases unmatched. The germline V gene has CDR1 SGHRS and CDR2 YFSETQ. CDR3 length: 13 amino acids. CDR3 region: CASSLGDRYGYTF. Here the CDR3 DNA reads TGCGCCAGCAGCTTGGGGGACAGGTATGGCTACACCTTC.

This clone was counted only a few times. The chain carries TRBV14 and TRBJ1-2; TRBD1 is a possible D gene (5 bases). The CDR3 has 14 residues. V was shortened by 1 base and J by 4 bases, with 10 bases between the two germline ends. Germline lookup yields CDR1 SGHDN and CDR2 FVKESK. DNA for the CDR3: TGTGCCAGCAGCCAAGTAAGGGGACTCTATGGCTACACCTTC. Its protein product is CASSQVRGLYGYTF.

The CDR3 bases are TGTGCCAGCAGCAATGGGACAGGGGGTGGTGGGGCCAACGTCCTGACTTTC. It specifies CASSNGTGGGGANVLTF. The V call is TRBV21-1, the J call TRBJ2-6; TRBD1, the table's D call, lacks a check against the DNA. TRBV21-1 is reported as a pseudogene. This CDR3 contains 17 residues.

CDR3 DNA sequence: TGTGCCAGCATTAGTAGCGTGCGCACAGATACGCAGTATTTT. Translating gives CASISSVRTDTQYF. The rearrangement joins TRBV2 to TRBJ2-3; a weak D match, TRBD2 (5 bases). The CDR3 has 14 residues. V gave up 7 bases and J gave up 1 base, with 12 bases separating them. The V gene's germline CDR1 is SNHLY and CDR2 FYNNEI.

This clone was seen only once. V usage is TRBV7-9 and J usage is TRBJ2-5; TRBD1 might be the D (6 bases). The V end lost 1 base, the J end lost 4 bases, and 13 bases lay between the germline ends. The CDR3 is made up of 15 amino acids. CDR1 SEHNR and CDR2 FQNEAQ come from the germline V gene (reference sequence). The CDR3 DNA sequence: TGTGCCAGCAGCTTAGTGTCAGGGGTCGGAGAGACCCAGTACTTC. Its translation: CASSLVSGVGETQYF.

The chain couples TRBV5-1 to TRBJ2-7, with 8 bases lining up with TRBD1. CDR3 length: 14 residues. Germline V gives CDR1 SGHRS, CDR2 YFSETQ. V lost 1 base, J lost 1 base, and 1 base stayed unmatched. The CDR3 region is CASSLYRGSYEQYF. The CDR3, as DNA: TGCGCCAGCAGCTTGTACAGGGGGTCCTACGAGCAGTACTTC.

The rearrangement uses TRBV5-1 and TRBJ2-5, with 7 bases fitting TRBD2. Germline CDR1 SGHRS, CDR2 YFSETQ. The CDR3 is made up of 14 amino acids. Unmatched junction bases numbered 8, after V lost 4 bases and J lost 5 bases. CDR3 in amino acids: CASSHPRGMETQYF. The CDR3 DNA sequence: TGCGCCAGCAGCCACCCGCGGGGGATGGAGACCCAGTACTTC.

This clone was recorded once. The V and J genes are TRBV7-9 and TRBJ1-5; D is ambiguous. The CDR3 covers 14 residues. The V gene lost 5 bases and the J gene lost 4 bases, with 12 bases spanning the gap. Germline V CDR1 and CDR2: SEHNR, FQNEAQ (reference sequence). The CDR3 sequence is CASSPDEGNQPQHF. The DNA of the CDR3 is TGTGCCAGCAGCCCCGACGAGGGAAATCAGCCCCAGCATTTT.

This chain links TRBV5-5 with TRBJ1-6, with D unresolved. Germline CDR1 is SGHKS and CDR2 is YYEKEE (reference sequence). CDR3 length: 16 residues. V was cut by 0 bases and J by 0 bases, with 7 bases left in between. For the CDR3, the DNA is TGTGCCAGCAGCTTGGCGGGAAGCTCCTATAATTCACCCCTCCACTTT. Its translation is CASSLAGSSYNSPLHF.

This clone was picked up a small number of times. J is TRBJ1-1 and V is TRBV5-6; maybe TRBD1 (6 bases). Germline values: CDR1 SGHDT, CDR2 YYEEEE. V was cut by 2 bases and J by 3 bases, with 11 bases left in between. The CDR3 has 14 residues. The CDR3 region has the DNA TGTGCCAGCAGCTTCGGAAGGGGGTACACTGAAGCTTTCTTT. Amino acids: CASSFGRGYTEAFF.